A single TCR beta chain is shown here with its context. The target of this receptor is not known. No much larger clone exists at a distance of one base, and base qualities are not known. This sample was taken from a study of T cell responses to AZD1222 COVID-19 vaccine (dated by TCRdb to the early 2020s). Study-wide context: AZD1222 recipients given second doses at about 4 weeks or at about 12 weeks were pooled, since spike-specific TCR depth and breadth were not found to differ between the two schedules. Enrollment into the trials was organized by age into subgroups of 18-55, 56-69 and 70-plus years, and those subgroups contained roughly 140, 27 and 60 TCR-sequenced participants, respectively. TCR sequencing covered over 230 trial participants: nearly 210 given two doses of AZD1222 and about 26 given two doses of MenACWY control vaccine. General study outcomes and caveats: Nearly half of unique spike-specific TCRs reportedly recognized epitopes outside regions mutated in the B.1.351 and B.1.1.7 variants. In the small 56-69-year group, the increase in depth fell short of significance, most likely because of low power. A significant rise in spike-specific TCR breadth and depth was observed after two AZD1222 doses relative to day 0 and relative to MenACWY recipients. The whole spike protein was spanned by vaccine-associated CD4 TCRs, and dominant responses were seen in regions 160-218 and 743-854. Participants were mostly white British, with more females than males. The authors suggested clonal diversity may have been underestimated. Because no day 14 peak-response samples were available, repertoires were characterized only after the peak T cell response. Conclusions about previously exposed vaccinees were limited because only 5 or 6 AZD1222 recipients were SARS-CoV-2 seropositive at baseline.

V and J are truncated by 0 bases and 2 bases respectively, leaving an intervening sequence of 17 bases. Sequences LGHDT (CDR1) and YNNKEL (CDR2) are obtained from the germline V gene (reference sequence). Reading from cysteine to phenylalanine, the CDR3 counts 18 amino acids. Only the CDR3 DNA is retained, 54 bases long and in frame from the first base. Read against the paper, the sample's time point label means: baseline before first vaccination. Vaccinee samples came from UK trials COV001 and COV002, including a single-blind randomized controlled phase 2/3 trial of AZD1222 (ChAdOx1 nCoV-19) in healthy adults. For TCRbeta chain sequencing, PBMC samples were collected from trial participants at day 0 and at day 28 after the second dose. The CDR3 regions of human TCRbeta chains were analyzed by immunosequencing. The paper's processing steps were these. Repertoire TCRs were checked for matches against a reference library of SARS-CoV-2-specific TCRs that had been generated using the MIRA antigen-specificity platform. Breadth meant the fraction of unique TCRs that were SARS-CoV-2-associated, whereas depth meant the fraction of total T cells that were SARS-CoV-2-associated. Each spike-specific TCR was assigned to its reactive spike region and to a CD4 or CD8 class using the MIRA data. Log10-transformed breadth and depth values were compared by one-way ANOVA with Sidak's multiple comparisons tests. TCRdb obtained this table from immuneACCESS and retained in-frame rearrangements with V and J assigned. These tables miss some clones; where compared with another copy, unresolved V genes account for less than half of the shortfall, and the remainder is unexplained. V and J calls plus clone size are reproduced from that table; the DNA served to infer D and trimming. In all, the sample holds approximately 120,000 clones, and 70% to 90% of those were seen once. 4.2% of the sample is held by the ten biggest clonotypes.

This receptor was obtained from an adult in good health. The rearranged chain carries TRBV3-1 (or the pseudogene TRBV3-2) and TRBJ1-3; the D gene assignment is ambiguous. Sample: peripheral blood, taken on day 0 of AZD1222 vaccination. The CDR3 protein is CASSQEIVPIGAGNTIYF. The DNA is TGTGCCAGCAGCCAAGAAATCGTCCCCATCGGCGCTGGAAACACCATATATTTT.